This TCR beta chain was retrieved from a study of hypomethylating agent response in myelodysplastic syndrome (dated by TCRdb to the early 2020s). Regarding the study in general: The hypomethylating agents azacitidine (most of the 11) or decitabine (3 of 11) were used to treat the patients. The cohort included about 10 male and 2 female myelodysplastic syndrome patients. On average the patients were roughly 68 +/- 5.8 years old, and a diploid cytogenetic profile was seen most often. TET2 mutation was identified most frequently, being present in about 50% of the 11 patients. Roughly six patients responded with complete response or hematologic improvement, and about five patients were non-responders. Complete response or hematologic improvement counted as response, and patients meeting neither criterion were classed as non-responders.

Bulk bone marrow was analyzed, and T-cell subsets were not sorted. Immunosequencing of the TCR beta CDR3 regions was performed on bone marrow from around eleven myelodysplastic syndrome patients before and after hypomethylating agent therapy. For longitudinal repertoire tracking, a baseline bone marrow plus two to three bone marrows at different post-treatment timepoints were contributed by each patient. Genomic DNA was extracted from whole bone marrow, and quality was checked by TapeStation, NanoDrop OneC and PicoGreen assays. Study-wide findings and limitations: Healthy control donors were not age-matched to MDS patients, which could have impacted the MDS versus healthy comparison. Responders more often showed novel clonotypes emerging, while non-responders displayed more contracted clonotypes after treatment. The shared GLIPH2 clusters might recognize novel MDS antigens, but this possibility was not confirmed and requires experimental validation. Richness, rarefaction diversity and clonality did not change significantly after hypomethylating agent treatment, across all patients or within response groups. Only ten to twelve patients were analyzed, so the study cohort was small.

Libraries were made using the immunoSEQ multiplex PCR assay. Each sample was run at survey resolution as two replicates of approximately 200 ng apiece, for a total of around 400 ng of DNA. Using multiplex PCR primers aimed at V and J genes, the hsTCRB kit picked up rearranged TCRB sequences in genomic DNA. To amplify the CDR3 region, the first PCR ran for around 30 cycles with the QIAGEN Multiplex PCR Kit. Sample barcodes and Illumina adapters were added to each replicate in a roughly 8-cycle second PCR. Pooled libraries were quantified using a QuantStudio 6 and the KAPA library quantification kit. About 15 pM of pooled libraries went onto an Illumina MiSeq for sequencing, using single-end reads of 156 cycles plus an index read of 15 cycles. The original methods were these. Of fewer than 200,000 unique clonotypes, 1.5% to 2% were flagged by VDJdb annotation as previously reported viral-epitope-specific. The immunoSEQ Data Assistant and immunoSEQ Analyzer turned the raw reads into TCRB repertoires that were normalized and annotated. BioAnalyzer and version 0.6.5 of the immunarch R package were the tools used for clonotype analysis. Before richness was estimated, every repertoire was downsampled to the clone count of the smallest repertoire. Fisher's exact tests classified clonotypes as expanded, contracted or novel, with novel meaning zero frequency before treatment. GLIPH2 clustered significantly changed CDR3 beta sequences using simulation_depth=1000 and kmer_min_depth=3, excluding CDR3s shorter than five residues. TCRdb's version of the immuneACCESS table is confined to in-frame rearrangements and falls short of the full clone set. An unresolved V gene accounts for under half of the shortfall where checked; the remainder is of unknown origin. The V and J calls and clone size are taken from that table; D and trimming were inferred from the DNA. This sample lists some 5,900 clones; 75% to 90% were detected once. Clones ranked in the top ten supply 15% of the sample.

CDR1 WNHNN and CDR2 SYGVQD are derived from the germline V gene (reference sequence). Inclusive of the bounding cysteine and phenylalanine, the CDR3 is 12 residues long. The DNA shown is the 36-base CDR3, in frame from base 1. V lost 2 bases and J lost 6 bases; the stretch between them is 8 bases long. This clone was seen a handful of times. Its antigen is unknown. Base qualities were left out, and no much larger clone turns up one base away. The receptor was derived from a human donor with myelodysplastic syndrome. The chain is made from TRBV10-1 and TRBJ2-7, with the D gene not confidently named. This specimen was bone marrow, taken before or after starting hypomethylating agent treatment for myelodysplastic syndrome (not recorded which). CDR3 region: CASSEGYSEQYF. The nucleotides are TGCGCCAGCAGTGAGGGTTACTCCGAGCAGTACTTC.